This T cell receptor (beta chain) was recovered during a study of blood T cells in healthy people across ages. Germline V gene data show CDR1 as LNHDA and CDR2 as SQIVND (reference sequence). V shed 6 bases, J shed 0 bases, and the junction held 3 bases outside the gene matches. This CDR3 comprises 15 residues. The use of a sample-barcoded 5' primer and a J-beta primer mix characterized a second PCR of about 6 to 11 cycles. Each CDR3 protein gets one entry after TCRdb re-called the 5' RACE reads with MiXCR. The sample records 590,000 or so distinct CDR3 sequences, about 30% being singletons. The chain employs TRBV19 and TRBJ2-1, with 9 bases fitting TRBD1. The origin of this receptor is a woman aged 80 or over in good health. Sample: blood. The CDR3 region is CASRQGARSYNEQFF. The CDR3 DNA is TGTGCCAGTAGACAGGGGGCCCGCTCCTACAATGAGCAGTTCTTC.